Below, 4 T cell receptor beta chains from the same sample are listed, as sequenced in a study of cytomegalovirus exposure and HLA in healthy donors. This PCR relied on a set of 60 Vbeta primers and 13 Jbeta primers. Measured with immunoSEQ multiplex PCR; TCRdb has only the in-frame clones, and not every one. This sample carries some 150,000 clones, 55% to 75% of them seen once, and the ten largest clones take under 7.5%. Sequencing was performed on PBMCs. Receptor source: a woman aged 55 to 70 in good health and CMV-seropositive.

V gene TRBV13 combines with J gene TRBJ2-7; the D is unclear. Germline V CDR1 and CDR2: PRHDT, FYEKMQ (reference sequence). The CDR3 has 12 amino acids. V was trimmed by 3 bases and J by 3 bases, leaving 6 bases between them. The CDR3 coding sequence is TGTGCCAGCAGCTTTAGCAACTACGAGCAGTACTTC. Its translation: CASSFSNYEQYF.

The chain employs TRBV9 and TRBJ2-7, with TRBD1 as a possible D gene (6 bases). This CDR3 is 14 amino acids long. V gave up 2 bases and J gave up 4 bases, with 13 bases separating them. From germline, CDR1 is SGDLS and CDR2 YYNGEE. CDR3 nucleotides: TGTGCCAGCAGCGTCTTGGACAGAGCTTACGAGCAGTACTTC. Translated, it gives CASSVLDRAYEQYF.

The chain carries TRBV7-3 and TRBJ2-5, with 10 bases identical to TRBD2. Trimming at V came to 6 bases and at J to 2 bases, leaving 21 bases not matched to a gene. Germline CDR1 SGHTA, CDR2 FQGTGA. The CDR3 length is 20 residues. For the CDR3, the DNA is TGTGCCAGCAGTCGATTCCCATTGGGCGGACTAGCGGACAAACAAGAGACCCAGTACTTC. This sequence encodes CASSRFPLGGLADKQETQYF.

The rearrangement links TRBV28 to TRBJ2-7; TRBD1 matches 9 bases. Looked up from germline, CDR1 is MDHEN and CDR2 is SYDVKM. CDR3 length: 13 residues. Germline trimming cut 6 bases from V and 4 bases from J; bases unmatched to any gene: 4. The CDR3: CASRHGQGYEQYF. The CDR3 bases are TGTGCCAGCAGGCACGGACAGGGGTACGAGCAGTACTTC.